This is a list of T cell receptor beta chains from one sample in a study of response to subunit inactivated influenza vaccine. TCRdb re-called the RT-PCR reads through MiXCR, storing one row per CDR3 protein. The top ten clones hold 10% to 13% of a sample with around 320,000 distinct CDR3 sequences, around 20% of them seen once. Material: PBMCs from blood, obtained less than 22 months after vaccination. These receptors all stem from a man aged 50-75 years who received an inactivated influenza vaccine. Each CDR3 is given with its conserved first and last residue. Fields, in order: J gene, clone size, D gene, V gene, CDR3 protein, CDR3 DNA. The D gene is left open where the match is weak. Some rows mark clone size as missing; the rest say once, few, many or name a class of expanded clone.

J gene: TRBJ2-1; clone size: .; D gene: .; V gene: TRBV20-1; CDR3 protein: CSAAPVSSYNEQFF; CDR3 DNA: TGCAGTGCTGCCCCGGTGAGCTCCTACAATGAGCAGTTCTTC
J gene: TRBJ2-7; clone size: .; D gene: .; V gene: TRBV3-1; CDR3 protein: CASSQDRAQGYEQYF; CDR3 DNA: TGTGCCAGCAGCCAAGACAGGGCGCAAGGCTACGAGCAGTACTTC
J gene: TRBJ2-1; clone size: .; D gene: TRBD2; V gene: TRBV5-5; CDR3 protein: CASSLSGGSSYNEQFF; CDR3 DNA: TGTGCCAGCAGCTTGAGCGGGGGCAGCTCCTACAATGAGCAGTTCTTC
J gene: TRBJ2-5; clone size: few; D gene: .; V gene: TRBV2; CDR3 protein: CASNYFGTQETQYF; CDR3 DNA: TGTGCCAGCAATTATTTTGGGACCCAAGAGACCCAGTACTTC
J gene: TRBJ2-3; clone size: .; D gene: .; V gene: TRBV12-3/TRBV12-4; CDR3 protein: CASSFEPGLLTDTQYF; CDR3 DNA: TGTGCCAGCAGTTTTGAGCCGGGACTTCTCACAGATACGCAGTATTTT
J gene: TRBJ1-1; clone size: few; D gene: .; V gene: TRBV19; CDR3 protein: CASSYGGVNTEAFF; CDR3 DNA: TGTGCCAGTAGTTATGGCGGTGTGAACACTGAAGCTTTCTTT
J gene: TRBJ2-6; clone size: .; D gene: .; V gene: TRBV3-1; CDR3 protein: CASSQAGANVLTF; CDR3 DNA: TGTGCCAGCAGCCAAGCTGGGGCCAACGTCCTGACTTTC
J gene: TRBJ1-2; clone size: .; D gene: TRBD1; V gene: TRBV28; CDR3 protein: CASSLQGAGGYTF; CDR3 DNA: TGTGCCAGCAGCCTACAGGGGGCGGGGGGCTACACCTTC
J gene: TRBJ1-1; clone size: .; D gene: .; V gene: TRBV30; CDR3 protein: CAWSVLGRAAREVGAFF; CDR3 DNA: TGTGCCTGGAGTGTATTGGGGCGTGCAGCCAGGGAAGTCGGAGCTTTCTTT
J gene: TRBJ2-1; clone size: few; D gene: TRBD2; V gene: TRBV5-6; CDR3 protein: CASSSLAGAVLEQFF; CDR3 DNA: TGTGCCAGCAGCTCGCTAGCGGGAGCCGTGCTTGAGCAGTTCTTC
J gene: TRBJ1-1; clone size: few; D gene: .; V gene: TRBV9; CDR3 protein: CASSVDGFGNTEAFF; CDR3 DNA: TGTGCCAGCAGCGTAGACGGGTTCGGGAACACTGAAGCTTTCTTT
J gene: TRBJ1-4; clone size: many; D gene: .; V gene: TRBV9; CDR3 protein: CASSVAGEPNEKLFF; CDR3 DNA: TGTGCCAGCAGCGTAGCAGGGGAACCTAATGAAAAACTGTTTTTT
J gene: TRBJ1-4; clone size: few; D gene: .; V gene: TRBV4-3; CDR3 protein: CASSQGNSMANEKLFF; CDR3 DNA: TGCGCCAGCAGCCAAGGAAATTCGATGGCTAATGAAAAACTGTTTTTT
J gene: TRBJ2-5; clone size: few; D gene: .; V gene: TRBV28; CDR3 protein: CASSPASTETQYF; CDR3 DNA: TGTGCCAGCAGTCCAGCCTCAACAGAGACCCAGTACTTC
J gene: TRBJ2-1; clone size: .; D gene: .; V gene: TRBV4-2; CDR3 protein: CASSQNVAELYNEQFF; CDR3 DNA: TGTGCCAGCAGCCAAAACGTGGCAGAACTCTACAATGAGCAGTTCTTC
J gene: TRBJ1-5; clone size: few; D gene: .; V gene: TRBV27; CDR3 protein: CASSPTWGVGSNQPQHF; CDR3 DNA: TGTGCCAGCAGCCCGACGTGGGGGGTAGGGAGCAATCAGCCCCAGCATTTT
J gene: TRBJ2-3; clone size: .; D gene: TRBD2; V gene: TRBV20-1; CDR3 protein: CCARDVYQREAPDTQYF; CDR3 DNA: TGCTGTGCTAGAGATGTTTATCAGCGGGAGGCCCCAGATACGCAGTATTTT
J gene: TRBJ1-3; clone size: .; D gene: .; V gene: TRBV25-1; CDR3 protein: CASQGAGGSGNTIYF; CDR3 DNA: TGTGCCAGCCAGGGAGCGGGGGGGTCTGGAAACACCATATATTTT
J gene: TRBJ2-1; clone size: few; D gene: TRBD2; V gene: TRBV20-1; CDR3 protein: CSATELAGGGVEQFF; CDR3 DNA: TGCAGTGCTACAGAACTAGCGGGAGGGGGTGTTGAGCAGTTCTTC
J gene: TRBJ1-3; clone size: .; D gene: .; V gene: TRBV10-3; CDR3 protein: CAISSSGNTIYF; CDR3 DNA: TGTGCCATCAGCAGCTCTGGAAACACCATATATTTT
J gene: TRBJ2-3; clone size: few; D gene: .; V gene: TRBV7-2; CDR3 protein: CASVGRTGFDTQYF; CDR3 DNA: TGTGCCAGCGTAGGTCGAACAGGGTTTGATACGCAGTATTTT
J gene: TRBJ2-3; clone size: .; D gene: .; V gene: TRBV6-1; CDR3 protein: CASRRESTDTQYF; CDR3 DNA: TGTGCCAGCAGAAGGGAAAGCACAGATACGCAGTATTTT
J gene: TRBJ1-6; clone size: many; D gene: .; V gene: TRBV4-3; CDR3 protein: CASSQDPPDSLYNSPLHF; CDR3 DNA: TGCGCCAGCAGCCAAGATCCCCCGGACAGCCTCTATAATTCACCCCTCCACTTT
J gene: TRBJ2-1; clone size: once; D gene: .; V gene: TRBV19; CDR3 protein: CASSIWVDRDNEQFF; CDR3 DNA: TGTGCCAGTAGTATATGGGTGGACAGAGACAATGAGCAGTTCTTC
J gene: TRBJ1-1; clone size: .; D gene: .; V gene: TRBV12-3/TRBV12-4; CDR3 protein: CASTKFEYTEAFF; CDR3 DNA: TGTGCCAGCACCAAGTTTGAGTACACTGAAGCTTTCTTT
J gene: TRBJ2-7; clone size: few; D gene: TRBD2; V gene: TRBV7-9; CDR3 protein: CASSPTFGTTSYEQYF; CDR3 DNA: TGTGCCAGCAGCCCCACCTTTGGGACTACCTCCTACGAGCAGTACTTC
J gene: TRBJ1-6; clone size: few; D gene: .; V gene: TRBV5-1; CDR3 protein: CASSLTGTSPLHF; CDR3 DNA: TGCGCCAGCAGCTTAACAGGGACCTCACCCCTCCACTTT
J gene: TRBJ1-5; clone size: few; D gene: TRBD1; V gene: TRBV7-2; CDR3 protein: CASSLAGQDNQPQHF; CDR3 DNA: TGTGCCAGCAGCTTAGCGGGACAGGACAATCAGCCCCAGCATTTT
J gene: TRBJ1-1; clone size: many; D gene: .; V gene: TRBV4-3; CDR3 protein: CASSPDLLGTEAFF; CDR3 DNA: TGCGCCAGCAGCCCGGACCTATTGGGCACTGAAGCTTTCTTT
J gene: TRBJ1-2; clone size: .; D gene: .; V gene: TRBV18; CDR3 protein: CASSPSGKYGYTF; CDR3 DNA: TGTGCCAGCTCACCGTCCGGCAAGTATGGCTACACCTTC
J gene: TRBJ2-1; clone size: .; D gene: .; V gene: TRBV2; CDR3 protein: CASRPLVNDGNEQFF; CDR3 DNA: TGTGCCAGCAGGCCCCTAGTCAATGACGGCAATGAGCAGTTCTTC
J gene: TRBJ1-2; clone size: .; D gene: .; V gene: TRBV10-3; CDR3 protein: CATRGGLGGYTF; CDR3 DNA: TGTGCCACCCGCGGAGGGCTGGGTGGCTACACCTTC
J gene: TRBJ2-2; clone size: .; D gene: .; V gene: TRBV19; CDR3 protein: CASSMAVNTGELFF; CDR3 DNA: TGTGCCAGTAGTATGGCTGTGAACACCGGGGAGCTGTTTTTT
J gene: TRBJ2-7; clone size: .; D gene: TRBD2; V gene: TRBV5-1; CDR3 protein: CASSLDPAGSSYEQYF; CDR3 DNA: TGCGCCAGCAGCTTGGATCCAGCGGGATCCTCCTACGAGCAGTACTTC
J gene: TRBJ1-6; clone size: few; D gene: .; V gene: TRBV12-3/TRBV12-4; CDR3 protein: CASSLGAINSPLHF; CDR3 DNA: TGTGCCAGCAGTCTTGGGGCTATCAATTCACCCCTCCACTTT
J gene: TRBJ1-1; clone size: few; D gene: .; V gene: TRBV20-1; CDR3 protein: CSARAGTLNTEAFF; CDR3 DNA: TGCAGTGCTAGAGCGGGGACATTGAACACTGAAGCTTTCTTT
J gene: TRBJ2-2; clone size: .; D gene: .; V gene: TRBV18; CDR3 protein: CASEQGRLNTGELFF; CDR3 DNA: TGTGCCAGCGAACAGGGAAGACTGAACACCGGGGAGCTGTTTTTT
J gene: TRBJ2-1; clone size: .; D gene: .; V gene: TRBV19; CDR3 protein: CASSRTAYNNEQFF; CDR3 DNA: TGTGCCAGTAGCAGGACTGCTTATAACAATGAGCAGTTCTTC
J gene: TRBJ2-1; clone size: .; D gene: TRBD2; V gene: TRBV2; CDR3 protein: CASLGLAISYNEQFF; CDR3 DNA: TGTGCCAGCTTGGGACTAGCGATCTCCTACAATGAGCAGTTCTTC
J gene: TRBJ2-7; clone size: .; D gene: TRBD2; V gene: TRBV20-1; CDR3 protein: CSAREGSGVVYEQYF; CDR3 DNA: TGCAGTGCTAGAGAAGGGAGCGGGGTCGTCTACGAGCAGTACTTC
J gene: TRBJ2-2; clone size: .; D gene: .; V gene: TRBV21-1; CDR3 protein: CASSKRVGYPNTGELFF; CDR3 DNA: TGTGCCAGCAGCAAAAGGGTTGGCTACCCGAACACCGGGGAGCTGTTTTTT
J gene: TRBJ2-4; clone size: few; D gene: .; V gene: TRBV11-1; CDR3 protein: CASSPEGGLRAKNIQYF; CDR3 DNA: TGTGCCAGCAGCCCCGAGGGCGGCTTAAGGGCCAAAAACATTCAGTACTTC
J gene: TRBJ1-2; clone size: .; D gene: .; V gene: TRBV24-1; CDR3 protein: CATSVSRQGDHYGYTF; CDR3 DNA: TGTGCCACCAGTGTGTCTCGGCAAGGTGATCATTATGGCTACACCTTC
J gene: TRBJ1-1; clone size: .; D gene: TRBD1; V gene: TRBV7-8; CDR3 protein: CASRQGAATEAFF; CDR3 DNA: TGTGCCAGCAGACAGGGGGCTGCCACTGAAGCTTTCTTT
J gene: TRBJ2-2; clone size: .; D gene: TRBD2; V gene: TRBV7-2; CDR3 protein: CASSQLGVAGYTGELFF; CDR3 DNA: TGTGCCAGCAGCCAACTGGGGGTAGCGGGATACACCGGGGAGCTGTTTTTT
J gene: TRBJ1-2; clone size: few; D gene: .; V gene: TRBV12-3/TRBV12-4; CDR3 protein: CASSSGPRGYTF; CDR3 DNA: TGTGCCAGCAGCTCCGGCCCTCGGGGCTACACCTTC
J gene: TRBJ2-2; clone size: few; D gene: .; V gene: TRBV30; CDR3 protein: CAWRYPTGELFF; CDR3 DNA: TGTGCCTGGAGGTACCCAACCGGGGAGCTGTTTTTT
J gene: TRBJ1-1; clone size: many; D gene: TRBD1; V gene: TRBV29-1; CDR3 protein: CSGDSLNTEAFF; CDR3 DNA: TGCAGCGGGGACAGCTTGAACACTGAAGCTTTCTTT
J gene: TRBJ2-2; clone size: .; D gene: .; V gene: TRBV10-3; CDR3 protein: CAISVDWLANTGELFF; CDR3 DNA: TGTGCCATCAGTGTCGATTGGCTAGCGAACACCGGGGAGCTGTTTTTT
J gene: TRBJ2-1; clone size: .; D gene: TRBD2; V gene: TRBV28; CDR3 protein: CANSPPGSGGYYNEQFF; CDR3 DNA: TGTGCCAACAGTCCCCCGGGGAGCGGGGGATACTACAATGAGCAGTTCTTC
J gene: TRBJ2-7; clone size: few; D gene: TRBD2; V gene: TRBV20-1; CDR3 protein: CSARDSGTNPYEQYF; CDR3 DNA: TGCAGTGCTAGAGATTCCGGGACTAACCCCTACGAGCAGTACTTC
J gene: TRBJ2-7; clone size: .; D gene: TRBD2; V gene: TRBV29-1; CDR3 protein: CSFTGLAGVEQYF; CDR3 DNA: TGCAGCTTCACCGGACTAGCGGGAGTCGAGCAGTACTTC
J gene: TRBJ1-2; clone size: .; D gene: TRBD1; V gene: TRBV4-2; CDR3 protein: CASSQLGQGYGYTF; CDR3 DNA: TGTGCCAGCAGCCAATTGGGACAGGGCTATGGCTACACCTTC
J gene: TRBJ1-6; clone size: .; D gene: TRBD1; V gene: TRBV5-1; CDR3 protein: CASSLNPSGTVNSPLHF; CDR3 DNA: TGCGCCAGCAGCTTGAACCCCTCCGGGACAGTCAATTCACCCCTCCACTTT
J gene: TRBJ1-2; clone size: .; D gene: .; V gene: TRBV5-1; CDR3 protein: CASSDTSNYGYTF; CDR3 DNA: TGCGCCAGCTCGGACACCTCTAACTATGGCTACACCTTC
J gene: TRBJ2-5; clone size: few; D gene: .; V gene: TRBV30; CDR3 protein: CAWSGTARETQYF; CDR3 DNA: TGTGCCTGGAGTGGAACAGCGAGAGAGACCCAGTACTTC
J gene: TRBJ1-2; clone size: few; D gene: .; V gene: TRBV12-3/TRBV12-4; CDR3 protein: CASSLAGRNNYGYTF; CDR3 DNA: TGTGCCAGCAGTTTAGCGGGACGTAATAACTATGGCTACACCTTC